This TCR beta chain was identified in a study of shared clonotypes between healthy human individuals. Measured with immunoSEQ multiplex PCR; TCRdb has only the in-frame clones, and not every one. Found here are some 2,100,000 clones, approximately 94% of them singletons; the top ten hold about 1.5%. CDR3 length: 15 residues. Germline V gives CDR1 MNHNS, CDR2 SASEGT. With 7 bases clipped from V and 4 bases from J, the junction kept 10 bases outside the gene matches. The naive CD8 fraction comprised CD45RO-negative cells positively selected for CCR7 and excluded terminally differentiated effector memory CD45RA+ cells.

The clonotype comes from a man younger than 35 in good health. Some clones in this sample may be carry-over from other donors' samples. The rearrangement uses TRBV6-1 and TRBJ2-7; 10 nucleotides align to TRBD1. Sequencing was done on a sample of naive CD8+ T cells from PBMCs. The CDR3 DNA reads TGTGCCAGCATCCCGGGACAGGGGTCGTTATACGAGCAGTACTTC. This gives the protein CASIPGQGSLYEQYF.